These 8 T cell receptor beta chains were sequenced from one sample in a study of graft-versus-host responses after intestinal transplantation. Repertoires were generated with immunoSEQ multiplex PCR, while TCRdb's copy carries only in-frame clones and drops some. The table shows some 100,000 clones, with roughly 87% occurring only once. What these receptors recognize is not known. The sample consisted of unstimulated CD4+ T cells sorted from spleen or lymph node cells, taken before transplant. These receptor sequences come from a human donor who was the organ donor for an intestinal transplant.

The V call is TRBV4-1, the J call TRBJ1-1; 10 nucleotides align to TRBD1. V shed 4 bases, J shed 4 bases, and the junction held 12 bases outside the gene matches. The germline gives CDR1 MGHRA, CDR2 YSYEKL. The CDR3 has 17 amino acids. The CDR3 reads CASSREFRDRGITEAFF. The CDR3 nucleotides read TGCGCCAGCAGCCGCGAATTCCGGGACAGGGGTATCACTGAAGCTTTCTTT.

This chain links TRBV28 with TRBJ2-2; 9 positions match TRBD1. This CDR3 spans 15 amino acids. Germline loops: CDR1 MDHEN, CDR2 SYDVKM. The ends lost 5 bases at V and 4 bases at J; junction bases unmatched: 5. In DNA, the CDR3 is TGTGCCAGCAGTGGGACAGGGACGACCACCGGGGAGCTGTTTTTT. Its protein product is CASSGTGTTTGELFF.

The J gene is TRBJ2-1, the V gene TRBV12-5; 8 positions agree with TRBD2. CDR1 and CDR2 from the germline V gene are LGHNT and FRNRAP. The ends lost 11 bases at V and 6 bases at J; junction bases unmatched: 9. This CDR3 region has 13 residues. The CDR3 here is CAGLAGLSNEQFF. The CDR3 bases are TGTGCTGGATTAGCGGGGTTGTCCAATGAGCAGTTCTTC.

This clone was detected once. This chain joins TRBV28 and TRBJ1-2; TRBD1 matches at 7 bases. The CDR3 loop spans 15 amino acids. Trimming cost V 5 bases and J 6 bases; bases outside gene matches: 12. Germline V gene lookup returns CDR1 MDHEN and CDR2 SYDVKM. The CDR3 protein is CASSPLSTGRNGYTF. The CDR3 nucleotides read TGTGCCAGCAGTCCCCTCTCGACAGGGAGGAATGGCTACACCTTC.

CDR3 amino acids: CASSLITADTQYF. The CDR3 DNA sequence: TGCGCCAGCAGCTTAATAACTGCAGATACGCAGTATTTT. This chain connects TRBV5-1 to TRBJ2-3; D call uncertain. Per the germline V gene, CDR1 is SGHRS and CDR2 is YFSETQ. The germline V and J ends were trimmed by 2 bases and 4 bases, with 8 bases remaining between them. The length of the CDR3 is 13 residues.

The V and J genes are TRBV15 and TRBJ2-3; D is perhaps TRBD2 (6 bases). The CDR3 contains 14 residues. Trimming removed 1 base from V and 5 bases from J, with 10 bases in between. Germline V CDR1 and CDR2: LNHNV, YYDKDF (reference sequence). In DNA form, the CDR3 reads TGTGCCACCAGCAGAGGGGACTCTGTAGATACGCAGTATTTT. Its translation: CATSRGDSVDTQYF.

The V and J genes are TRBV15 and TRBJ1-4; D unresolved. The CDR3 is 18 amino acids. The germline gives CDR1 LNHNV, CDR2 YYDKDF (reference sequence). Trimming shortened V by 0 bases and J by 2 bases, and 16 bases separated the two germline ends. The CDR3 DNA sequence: TGTGCCACCAGCAGAGATCCGGGCGCGGCACTGACTAATGAAAAACTGTTTTTT. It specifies CATSRDPGAALTNEKLFF.

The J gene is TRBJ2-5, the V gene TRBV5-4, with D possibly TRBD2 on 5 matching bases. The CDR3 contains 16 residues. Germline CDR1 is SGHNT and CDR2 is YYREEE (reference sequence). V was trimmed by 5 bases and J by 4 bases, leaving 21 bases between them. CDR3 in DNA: TGTGCCAGCAGTCCGGGAACCACGTTAGAGGTAGAGACCCAGTACTTC. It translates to CASSPGTTLEVETQYF.